This T cell receptor (beta chain) came from a study of patients and donors after allogeneic stem cell transplantation. V was clipped by 5 bases and J by 8 bases, with 18 bases between them. The CDR3 extends over 15 amino acids. From germline, CDR1 is LNHNV and CDR2 YYDKDF (reference sequence). TCRdb used MiXCR to reprocess the RT-PCR reads, holding one entry per CDR3 protein. The sample gives hundreds of thousands of distinct CDR3 sequences, 15% to 20% of which show up once; over 6% is in the top ten. This chain connects TRBV15 to TRBJ2-2; D possibly matches TRBD1 or TRBD2 (6 bases each). The source material was blood, either unsorted or a sorted T cell fraction (not recorded which). The TCR originated in a human donor who was either an allogeneic HSCT recipient or a stem cell or donor lymphocyte infusion donor (not recorded which). It is not recorded whose cells these are; they may come from a transplant donor. The CDR3 sequence is CATSWWGRDRGELFF. The CDR3 coding sequence is TGTGCCACCAGCTGGTGGGGGCGGGATAGGGGGGAGCTGTTTTTT.